These 9 T cell receptor beta chains came from one sample sequenced in a study of CD4 T cells in relation to SARS-CoV-2 and coronaviruses. TCRdb's copy holds only in-frame clones and misses some; the assay was immunoSEQ multiplex PCR. The sample has around 23,000 clones, less than 75% seen once. Before the COVID-19 pandemic, during about 2011-2019, CD4+ T cells were taken from unexposed donors. Isolation of CD4+ T cells took place after approximately eleven days in culture. These receptors are not linked to any known antigen. Sequencing was done on a sample of CD4+ T cells from PBMCs, cultured in vitro. Receptors originate from a human donor in good health.

V gene TRBV15 combines with J gene TRBJ2-3; 8 bases agree with TRBD2. CDR1 LNHNV and CDR2 YYDKDF come from the germline V gene (reference sequence). The CDR3 runs 16 residues. V was pared by 0 bases and J by 7 bases, with 9 bases of the junction left unmatched. CDR3 in amino acids: CATSREYAAGVNTQYF. In DNA form, the CDR3 reads TGTGCCACCAGCAGAGAATACGCAGCGGGAGTGAATACGCAGTATTTT.

This clone has a handful of counts. This chain links TRBV5-1 with TRBJ2-3; D possibly corresponds to TRBD1 (5 bases). Germline values: CDR1 SGHRS, CDR2 YFSETQ. V was trimmed by 3 bases and J by 2 bases, leaving 13 bases between them. The CDR3 is made up of 15 amino acids. The CDR3 spells CASSSSQGTTDTQYF. CDR3 nucleotides: TGCGCCAGCAGCTCTTCTCAGGGAACCACAGATACGCAGTATTTT.

The chain combines TRBV6-1 with TRBJ1-6, with 7 bases aligning to TRBD1. CDR1 MNHNS and CDR2 SASEGT come from the germline V gene. Trimming removed 0 bases from V and 10 bases from J; junction bases left unmatched: 15. The CDR3 is made up of 18 amino acids. This CDR3 reads CASSEALQGKEGRSPLHF. The CDR3 DNA reads TGTGCCAGCAGTGAAGCTTTACAGGGGAAAGAAGGTCGCTCACCCCTCCACTTT.

This chain connects TRBV24-1 to TRBJ2-5; the D gene is possibly TRBD2 (5 bases). Trimming stripped 0 bases from V and 3 bases from J, with 19 bases between. CDR3 length: 18 residues. CDR1 and CDR2 from the germline V gene are KGHDR and SFDVKD. The CDR3 is CATSDLNSAGSGKETQYF. The CDR3 DNA follows: TGTGCCACCAGTGATTTGAATTCGGCAGGTTCGGGGAAAGAGACCCAGTACTTC.

The chain links TRBV5-6 to TRBJ1-5, with a possible D match to TRBD1 (6 bases). Trimming shortened V by 1 base and J by 5 bases, and 13 bases separated the two germline ends. CDR3 length equals 15 residues. Germline V gives CDR1 SGHDT, CDR2 YYEEEE. DNA for the CDR3: TGTGCCAGCAGCTTGTTCCGACAGGACGATCAGCCCCAGCATTTT. It codes for CASSLFRQDDQPQHF.

The rearrangement links TRBV7-3 to TRBJ2-1; weak D call: TRBD1 (6 bases). Germline values: CDR1 SGHTA, CDR2 FQGTGA. The length of the CDR3 is 15 residues. The V and J ends lost 5 bases and 3 bases respectively, with 14 bases between them. The CDR3 reads CASSPQGSGYNEQFF. For the CDR3, the DNA is TGTGCCAGCAGCCCCCAGGGGTCCGGCTACAATGAGCAGTTCTTC.

The chain combines TRBV5-1 with TRBJ2-7; D is ambiguous. The CDR3 is 10 amino acids. Germline CDR1 and CDR2: SGHRS and YFSETQ. V was trimmed by 4 bases and J by 8 bases, leaving 7 bases between them. The CDR3 DNA sequence: TGCGCCAGCAGCCCGGAAAAGCAGTACTTC. This encodes CASSPEKQYF.

This chain joins TRBV10-3 and TRBJ2-1; 9 bases fit TRBD2. CDR1 and CDR2 (germline): ENHRY, SYGVKD. Trimming at V came to 3 bases and at J to 9 bases, leaving 12 bases not matched to a gene. The CDR3 consists of 16 residues. CDR3 amino acids: CAISERAGGGLGEQFF. For the CDR3, the DNA is TGTGCCATCAGTGAAAGAGCGGGAGGAGGCCTGGGTGAGCAGTTCTTC.

The chain links TRBV12-5 to TRBJ1-1; D is uncertain. This CDR3 has 13 residues. With 1 base removed from V and 6 bases from J, the gap between germline ends came to 9 bases. Germline V gene data show CDR1 as LGHNT and CDR2 as FRNRAP. In DNA form, the CDR3 reads TGTGCTAGTGGTTTGGCAGGTGGCTCTGAAGCTTTCTTT. Its translation is CASGLAGGSEAFF.